These 16 T cell receptor beta chains share one sample of origin, sequenced in a study of blood T cell repertoires in COVID-19. Using immunoSEQ multiplex PCR, the repertoire was profiled, and TCRdb retains in-frame clones only, with some absent. The sample lists around 230,000 clones, roughly 89% occurring once. Material for sequencing was peripheral blood. These receptor sequences come from a man younger than 40 who had recovered from COVID-19.

V and J are TRBV10-3 and TRBJ2-3; TRBD2 matches 9 bases. Looked up from germline, CDR1 is ENHRY and CDR2 is SYGVKD. The CDR3 length is 17 residues. The ends lost 0 bases at V and 4 bases at J; junction bases unmatched: 8. CDR3 DNA: TGTGCCATCAGTGAGTCGGGCGCGGGGGGGCACCCAGATACGCAGTATTTT. The encoded protein is CAISESGAGGHPDTQYF.

About this clone itself: A junction end diverges from the germline sequence, so it may reflect a read error. The gene calls are TRBV24-1 and TRBJ2-7; TRBD1 matches at 10 bases. The CDR3 loop spans 14 amino acids. Per the germline V gene, CDR1 is KGHDR and CDR2 is SFDVKD. The CDR3, as DNA: TGTGCCACCAGTGATAGCAGGGGACAGGGGCCCTTGTCCTTC. Translating it yields CATSDSRGQGPLSF.

The chain's CDR3 is CASSQGNTIYF. The CDR3, as DNA: TGTGCCAGCAGCCAAGGAAACACCATATATTTT. The genes are TRBV11-2 and TRBJ1-3; no reliable D call. The V and J ends lost 5 bases and 4 bases respectively, with 3 bases between them. This CDR3 is 11 amino acids long. Germline V lookup: CDR1 SGHAT, CDR2 FQNNGV.

There are a few counts of this clone. The chain uses TRBV4-1 and TRBJ1-2; 8 bases line up with TRBD1. The CDR3 extends over 15 amino acids. Germline V CDR1 and CDR2: MGHRA, YSYEKL. The J segment lost 3 bases and the V segment lost 4 bases, leaving 7 bases of the junction unmatched. In nucleotides, the CDR3 is TGCGCCAGCAGCCTTCAGGGGGCGCGTGACTATGGCTACACCTTC. Its translation is CASSLQGARDYGYTF.

The rearrangement joins TRBV6-5 to TRBJ1-1; 10 nucleotides agree with TRBD1. CDR3 length: 15 amino acids. Germline CDR1 and CDR2: MNHEY and SVGAGI. V shed 7 bases, J shed 9 bases, and the junction held 14 bases outside the gene matches. Here the CDR3 reads CASTTDRGRGKKAFF. CDR3 DNA: TGTGCCAGCACGACAGACAGGGGGCGAGGGAAGAAAGCTTTCTTT.

V gene TRBV21-1 combines with J gene TRBJ1-3; TRBD1 is the table's D call and was not checked against the DNA. TRBV21-1 is a recognized pseudogene. This CDR3 spans 16 amino acids. This CDR3 reads CASSKVAGLSGNTIYF. The CDR3 bases are TGTGCCAGCAGCAAAGTTGCAGGTCTCTCTGGAAACACCATATATTTT.

The chain combines TRBV6-5 with TRBJ2-1; a weak D match, TRBD2 (6 bases). CDR1 and CDR2 from the germline V gene are MNHEY and SVGAGI. The CDR3 runs to 15 residues. V lost 0 bases to trimming and J lost 5 bases, with 11 bases between them. The CDR3 DNA reads TGTGCCAGCAGTTACTCCCTAGCGCCTCACAATGAGCAGTTCTTC. The encoded protein is CASSYSLAPHNEQFF.

This CDR3 is CASSFYRGPGNTIYF. CDR3 DNA sequence: TGTGCCAGCAGCTTTTATAGGGGCCCTGGAAACACCATATATTTT. The gene calls are TRBV5-6 and TRBJ1-3; D perhaps matches TRBD1 (5 bases). The germline gives CDR1 SGHDT, CDR2 YYEEEE. The V and J ends lost 2 bases and 2 bases respectively, with 11 bases between them. The CDR3 has 15 amino acids. The variable domain in full, completed from reference TRBV5-6 and TRBJ1-3, reads DAGVTQSPTHLIKTRGQQVTLRCSPKSGHDTVSWYQQALGQGPQFIFQYYEEEERQRGNFPDRFSGHQFPNYSSELNVNALLLGDSALYLCASSFYRGPGNTIYFGEGSWLTVV.

The rearrangement uses TRBV5-1 and TRBJ1-3; D is unresolved. The V and J ends lost 0 bases and 0 bases respectively, with 10 bases between them. This CDR3 is built from 16 residues. Per the germline V gene, CDR1 is SGHRS and CDR2 is YFSETQ. The CDR3 bases are TGCGCCAGCAGCTTGGAGCACGGGAGCTCTGGAAACACCATATATTTT. It codes for CASSLEHGSSGNTIYF.

This chain connects TRBV18 to TRBJ2-3, with 9 nucleotides matching TRBD1. V shed 3 bases and J 2 bases; nucleotides not matched to a gene: 6. Germline CDR1 KGHSH, CDR2 LQKENI. The CDR3 has 16 residues. The CDR3 loop is CASSPVGTGITDTQYF. The CDR3 DNA is TGTGCCAGCTCACCGGTAGGGACAGGGATCACAGATACGCAGTATTTT.

This rearrangement joins TRBV6-5 to TRBJ2-7; the match to TRBD1 covers 7 bases. The CDR3 is 15 amino acids. Germline trimming cut 6 bases from V and 1 base from J; bases unmatched to any gene: 9. Germline CDR1 reads MNHEY; CDR2 reads SVGAGI. CDR3 loop: CASRRTGVGSYEQYF. CDR3 coding DNA: TGTGCCAGCAGGAGAACAGGGGTCGGATCCTACGAGCAGTACTTC.

V gene TRBV7-2 combines with J gene TRBJ2-7; TRBD1 matches at 7 bases. J lost 5 bases, V lost 1 base, and 8 bases had no gene match. The CDR3 sequence is 15 residues long. Germline V gives CDR1 SGHTA, CDR2 FQGNSA. CDR3 sequence reads: CASSLVPGGKDEQYF. DNA of the CDR3: TGTGCCAGCAGCTTAGTCCCAGGGGGTAAAGACGAGCAGTACTTC. Combining the CDR3 with reference TRBV7-2 and TRBJ2-7 gives the whole variable domain GAGVSQSPSNKVTEKGKDVELRCDPISGHTALYWYRQSLGQGLEFLIYFQGNSAPDKSGLPSDRFSAERTGGSVSTLTIQRTQQEDSAVYLCASSLVPGGKDEQYFGPGTRLTVT.

The chain employs TRBV24-1 and TRBJ1-1; 8 nucleotides agree with TRBD1. V shed 3 bases and J 6 bases; nucleotides not matched to a gene: 11. The CDR3 sequence is 16 residues long. The germline V gene has CDR1 KGHDR and CDR2 SFDVKD. The DNA of the CDR3 is TGTGCCACCAGTGATCTGGACAGGGTGGGATGGGCTGAAGCTTTCTTT. It yields the protein CATSDLDRVGWAEAFF.

This clone has only one observation. The rearrangement links TRBV11-2 to TRBJ2-1, with D perhaps matching TRBD2 (6 bases). V was shortened by 5 bases and J by 3 bases, with 11 bases between the two germline ends. CDR1 SGHAT and CDR2 FQNNGV come from the germline V gene. This CDR3 is built from 14 residues. The CDR3 region is CASSRRGDYNEQFF. CDR3 DNA sequence: TGTGCCAGCAGCAGACGCGGGGACTACAATGAGCAGTTCTTC.

The rearrangement joins TRBV19 to TRBJ2-3; maybe TRBD2 (6 bases). Looked up from germline, CDR1 is LNHDA and CDR2 is SQIVND (reference sequence). CDR3 length equals 17 residues. Deletions cut 0 bases from V and 1 base from J, with 14 bases between. This chain's CDR3 is CASSIDQPGSGTDTQYF. CDR3 DNA sequence: TGTGCCAGTAGTATAGATCAGCCCGGGAGTGGCACAGATACGCAGTATTTT. Together with reference TRBV19 and TRBJ2-3, the CDR3 gives the full variable domain: DGGITQSPKYLFRKEGQNVTLSCEQNLNHDAMYWYRQDPGQGLRLIYYSQIVNDFQKGDIAEGYSVSREKKESFPLTVTSAQKNPTAFYLCASSIDQPGSGTDTQYFGPGTRLTVL.

This clone was observed once. The rearrangement links TRBV28 to TRBJ1-2; tentative D call: TRBD1 (5 bases). The V end lost 4 bases, the J end lost 1 base, and 10 bases lay between the germline ends. This CDR3 spans 14 amino acids. Germline values: CDR1 MDHEN, CDR2 SYDVKM. CDR3 DNA: TGTGCCAGCAGTTCAGCAGGGCTTAACTATGGCTACACCTTC. Translating gives CASSSAGLNYGYTF.